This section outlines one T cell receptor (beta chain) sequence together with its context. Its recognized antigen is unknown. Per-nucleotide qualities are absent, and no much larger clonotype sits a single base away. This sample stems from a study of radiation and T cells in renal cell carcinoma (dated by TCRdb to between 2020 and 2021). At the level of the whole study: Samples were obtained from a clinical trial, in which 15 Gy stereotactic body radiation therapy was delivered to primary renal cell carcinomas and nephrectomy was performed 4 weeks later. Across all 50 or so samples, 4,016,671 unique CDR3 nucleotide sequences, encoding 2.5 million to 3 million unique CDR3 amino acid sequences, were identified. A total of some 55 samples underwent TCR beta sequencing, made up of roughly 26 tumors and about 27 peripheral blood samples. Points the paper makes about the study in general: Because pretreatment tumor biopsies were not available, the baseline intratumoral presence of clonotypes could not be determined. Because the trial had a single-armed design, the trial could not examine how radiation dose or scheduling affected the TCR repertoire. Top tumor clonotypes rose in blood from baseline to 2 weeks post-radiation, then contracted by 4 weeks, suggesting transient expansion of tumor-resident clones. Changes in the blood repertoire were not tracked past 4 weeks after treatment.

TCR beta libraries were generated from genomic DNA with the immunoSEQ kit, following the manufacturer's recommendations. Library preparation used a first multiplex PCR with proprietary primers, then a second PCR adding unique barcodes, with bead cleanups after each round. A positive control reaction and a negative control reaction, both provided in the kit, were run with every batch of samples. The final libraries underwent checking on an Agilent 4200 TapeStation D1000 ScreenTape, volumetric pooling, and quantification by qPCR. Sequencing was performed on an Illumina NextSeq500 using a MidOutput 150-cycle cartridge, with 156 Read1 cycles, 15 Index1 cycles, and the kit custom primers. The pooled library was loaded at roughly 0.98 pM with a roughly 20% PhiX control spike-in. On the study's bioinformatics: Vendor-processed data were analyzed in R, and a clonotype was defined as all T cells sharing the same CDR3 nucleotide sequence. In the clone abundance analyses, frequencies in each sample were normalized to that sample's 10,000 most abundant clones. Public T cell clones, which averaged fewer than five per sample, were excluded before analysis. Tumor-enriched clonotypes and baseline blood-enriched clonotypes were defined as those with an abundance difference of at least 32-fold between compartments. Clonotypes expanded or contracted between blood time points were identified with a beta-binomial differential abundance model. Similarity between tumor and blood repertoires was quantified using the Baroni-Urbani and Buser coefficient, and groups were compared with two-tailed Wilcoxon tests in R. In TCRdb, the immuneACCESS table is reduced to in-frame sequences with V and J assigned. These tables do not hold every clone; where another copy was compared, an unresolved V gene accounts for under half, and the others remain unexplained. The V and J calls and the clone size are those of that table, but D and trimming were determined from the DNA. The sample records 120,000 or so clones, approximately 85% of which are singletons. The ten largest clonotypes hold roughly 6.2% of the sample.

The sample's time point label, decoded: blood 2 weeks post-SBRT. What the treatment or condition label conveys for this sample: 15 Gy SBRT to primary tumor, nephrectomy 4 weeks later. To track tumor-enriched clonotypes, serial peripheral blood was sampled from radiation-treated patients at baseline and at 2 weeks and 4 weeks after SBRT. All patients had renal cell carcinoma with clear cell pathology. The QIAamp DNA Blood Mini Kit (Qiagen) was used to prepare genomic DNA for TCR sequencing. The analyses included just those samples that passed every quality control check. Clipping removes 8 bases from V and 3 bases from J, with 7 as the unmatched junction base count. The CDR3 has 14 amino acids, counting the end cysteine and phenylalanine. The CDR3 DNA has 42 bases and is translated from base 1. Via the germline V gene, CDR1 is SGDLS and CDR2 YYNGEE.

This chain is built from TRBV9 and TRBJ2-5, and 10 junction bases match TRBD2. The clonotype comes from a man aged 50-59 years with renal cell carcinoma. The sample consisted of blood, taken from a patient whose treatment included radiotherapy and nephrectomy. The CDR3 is CARRSLAGEETQYF. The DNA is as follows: TGTGCCAGGAGGTCCCTAGCGGGGGAAGAGACCCAGTACTTC.